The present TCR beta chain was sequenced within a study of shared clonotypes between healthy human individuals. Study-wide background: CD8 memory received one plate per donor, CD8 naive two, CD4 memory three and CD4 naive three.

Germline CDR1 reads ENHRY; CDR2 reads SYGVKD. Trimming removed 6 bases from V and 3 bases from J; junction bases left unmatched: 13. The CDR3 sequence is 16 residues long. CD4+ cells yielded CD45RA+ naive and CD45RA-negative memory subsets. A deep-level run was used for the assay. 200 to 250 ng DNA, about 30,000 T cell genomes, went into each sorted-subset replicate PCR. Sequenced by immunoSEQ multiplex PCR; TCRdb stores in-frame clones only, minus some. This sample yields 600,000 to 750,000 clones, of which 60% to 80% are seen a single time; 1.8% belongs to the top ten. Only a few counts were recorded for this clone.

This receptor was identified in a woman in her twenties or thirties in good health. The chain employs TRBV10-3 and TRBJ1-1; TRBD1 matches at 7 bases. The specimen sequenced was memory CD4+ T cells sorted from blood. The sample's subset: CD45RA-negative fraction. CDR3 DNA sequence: TGTGCCATCAGGGATGCGACAGGGAAAAGGTACACTGAAGCTTTCTTT. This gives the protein CAIRDATGKRYTEAFF.